This T cell receptor (beta chain) comes out of a study of vaccination and CD4 T cells after COVID-19. The overall study: At a median approximately 99 days (range 35 to 161) after diagnosis, post-COVID samples were drawn. Control cultures were supplied with a CEFX pool, an HIV-1 Nef pool, or no peptide at all.

The treatment here: roughly nine-day PBMC culture with coronavirus spike peptide pools or control peptides (ViraFEST assay). Pre-COVID-19 pandemic sampling (2011-2018) yielded the unexposed donor's CD4+ T cells. In the ViraFEST assay, peptide-pool expansion preceded TCR sequencing of expanded clonotypes. With the Oncomine TCR Beta short-read assay, DNA from cultured CD4+ T cells was sequenced. After culture, CD4+ T cells served as the source for genomic DNA extraction. TCRdb re-called the PCR reads through MiXCR, storing one row per CDR3 protein. The table lists roughly 9,000 distinct CDR3 sequences, about 43% of them singletons, with about a sixth in the top ten. This clonotype was seen only a few times. What it binds is unknown. The receptor comes from a human donor in good health. Source material: CD4+ T cells from blood, cultured in vitro.

Written as DNA, the CDR3 is TGCAGCTCTGAGGGGCTCGTCGGGGGTGGATCCTACGAGCAGTACTTC. This encodes CSSEGLVGGGSYEQYF. The chain combines TRBV20-1 with TRBJ2-7; D is possibly TRBD2 (6 bases). Per germline, CDR1 DFQATT and CDR2 SNEGSKA (reference sequence). This CDR3 is 16 amino acids long.